This T cell receptor (beta chain) was sequenced in a study of CD8 T cells in ankylosing spondylitis. This clonotype was recorded a few times. Its cognate antigen is unknown. There are 14 residues in the CDR3. The J segment lost 10 bases and the V segment lost 7 bases, leaving 6 bases of the junction unmatched. Per germline, CDR1 SGHNT and CDR2 YENEEA. Study-wide results and caveats: For ankylosing spondylitis blood, a TCR beta motif of about 8 highly homologous variants appeared characteristic.

Molecular-barcoded quantitative 5'-RACE produced these TCR beta libraries. TCRdb ran MiXCR on the 5' RACE reads and lists one entry per CDR3 protein. The top ten clones hold 15% to 20% of a sample with almost 400,000 distinct CDR3 sequences, around 20% of them seen once. Input material: blood, either unsorted or a sorted T cell fraction (not recorded which). This rearrangement joins TRBV11-3 to TRBJ2-1; 14 nucleotides match TRBD2. This TCR came from a male donor with ankylosing spondylitis. CDR3: CASNGLAGGGEQFF. DNA for the CDR3: TGTGCCAGCAACGGACTAGCGGGAGGTGGCGAGCAGTTCTTC.